The clone carrying this T cell receptor (beta chain) appeared once. The data stem from a study of chemoradiotherapy in HPV16-positive cancers. Assay: immunoSEQ multiplex PCR; the TCRdb copy retains only in-frame clones and omits some. The sample includes just under 40,000 clones, around 80% of them seen just once. Over chemoradiotherapy, repertoires were sampled more than once. Germline assignment: CDR1 LNHDA and CDR2 SQIVND (reference sequence). The CDR3 consists of 15 residues. Trimming shortened V by 3 bases and J by 7 bases, and 18 bases separated the two germline ends. The starting material was blood, obtained from a patient who underwent chemoradiotherapy. The rearrangement uses TRBV19 and TRBJ2-5; D could derive from TRBD1 or TRBD2 (5 bases each). The sequence was obtained from a human donor with HPV-associated anogenital cancer. CDR3 in amino acids: CASSMGVGNSGTQYF. The CDR3 DNA sequence: TGTGCCAGTAGTATGGGGGTGGGGAACTCAGGGACCCAGTACTTC.